This entry features one TCR beta chain sequence. The antigen remains unidentified. This entry comes from a study of shared clonotypes between healthy human individuals. Study-level results: The four-donor shared clonotypes exceeded non-shared clonotypes in generation probability, with non-shared ones scoring lower. In the sorted subsets, rarefaction showed sequencing was incomplete despite large depth.

The naive CD8 fraction comprised CD45RO-negative cells positively selected for CCR7 and excluded terminally differentiated effector memory CD45RA+ cells. Free of recent acute infections or vaccinations, the donors were healthy HIV-negative adults. Germline values: CDR1 SGHAT, CDR2 FQNNGV. Trimming took off 4 bases at V and 7 bases at J, with 14 bases between the two ends. The CDR3 runs to 13 residues. Deep was the level used in running the assay. Here immunoSEQ multiplex PCR was the method, and the copy in TCRdb shows in-frame clones only, minus some. Of about 580,000 clones detected, roughly 98% appear once; the ten largest clones hold approximately 0.3%.

This sequence joins TRBV11-2 and TRBJ2-7; D is possibly TRBD2 (6 bases). Sequenced sample: naive CD8+ T cells sorted from blood. The receptor's source is a man aged 25-45 years in good health. The CDR3 is CASSWERVWEQYF. The CDR3 DNA follows: TGTGCCAGCAGCTGGGAGCGGGTCTGGGAGCAGTACTTC.